A selection of T cell receptor beta chains follows, all from one sample in a study of blood T cell repertoires in COVID-19. Profiling relied on immunoSEQ multiplex PCR, and the TCRdb table lists in-frame clones only, not all of them. The sample lists hundreds of thousands of clones; around 82% were seen once. Sequenced: peripheral blood. The receptors derive from a man at least 80 years old with acute or convalescent COVID-19. The CDR3 runs from the conserved cysteine through the conserved F or W. Each record gives: D gene, V gene, J gene, CDR3 protein. D genes are given only for firm matches.

d_call: TRBD2; v_call: TRBV6-5; j_call: TRBJ2-1; cdr3_aa: CASNKAGSSYNEQFF
d_call: TRBD2; v_call: TRBV3-1/TRBV3-2; j_call: TRBJ2-7; cdr3_aa: CASSQDRLAGWYF
d_call: NA; v_call: TRBV11-1; j_call: TRBJ2-7; cdr3_aa: CASSFQDSPFGEQYF
d_call: TRBD1; v_call: TRBV7-9; j_call: TRBJ2-7; cdr3_aa: CASTLGTGAYEQYF
d_call: NA; v_call: TRBV6-2/TRBV6-3; j_call: TRBJ2-3; cdr3_aa: CASSPRDQPDFDTQYF
d_call: TRBD1; v_call: TRBV28; j_call: TRBJ1-2; cdr3_aa: CASSKGTGYGYTF
d_call: NA; v_call: TRBV9; j_call: TRBJ1-4; cdr3_aa: CASSVGPGTNEKLFF
d_call: TRBD2; v_call: TRBV27; j_call: TRBJ2-7; cdr3_aa: CASGTGTIEQYF
d_call: TRBD1; v_call: TRBV28; j_call: TRBJ1-5; cdr3_aa: CASSPLNRDRREQPQHF
d_call: NA; v_call: TRBV5-1; j_call: TRBJ1-5; cdr3_aa: CASSLGTANQPQHF
d_call: TRBD1; v_call: TRBV5-6; j_call: TRBJ2-7; cdr3_aa: CASSFGDRVTYEQYF
d_call: TRBD1; v_call: TRBV3-1/TRBV3-2; j_call: TRBJ1-6; cdr3_aa: CASSQGQVRPLHF
d_call: TRBD2; v_call: TRBV28; j_call: TRBJ2-3; cdr3_aa: CASSLAGTSTQYF